The source of this TCR beta chain is a study of blood T cell repertoires in COVID-19. Study details: The United States, Italy and Spain provided the acute and convalescent COVID-19 samples. Sources were T cells, B-cell-depleted T cells, or PBMCs; the material itself was cDNA or gDNA.

Authors' methods: Reference gene primer amplification yielded estimated nucleated cell counts. Profiling relied on immunoSEQ multiplex PCR, and the TCRdb table lists in-frame clones only, not all of them. V and J calls and clone size come straight from that table; D and trimming were deduced from the DNA. The profile shows tens of thousands of clones, roughly 84% of them singletons. This CDR3 is built from 16 residues. Per the germline V gene, CDR1 is SGHTA and CDR2 is FQGNSA. V gave up 5 bases and J gave up 0 bases; unmatched junction bases: 8. The chain employs TRBV7-2 and TRBJ2-3, with 7 bases lining up with TRBD1. This TCR was sampled from a man in his forties or fifties with acute or convalescent COVID-19. The sample was peripheral blood. The chain's CDR3 is CASSIRTGLSTDTQYF. CDR3 in DNA: TGTGCCAGCAGCATACGGACAGGACTTAGCACAGATACGCAGTATTTT.